These 20 T cell receptor beta chains were sequenced from one sample in a study of human T cells and chemical hapten exposure. Time point here: patch test 1, 2 weeks after DPC sensitization. Described treatment: therapeutic diphenylcyclopropenone sensitization with weekly scalp DPC. TCRdb redid the calling of the RACE reads with MiXCR, one entry per CDR3 protein. There are some 80,000 distinct CDR3 sequences in the sample; about 11% occur only once, and about 4% lies in the top ten. The material sequenced was whole blood, taken in connection with sensitization to the hapten diphenylcyclopropenone (DPC). Receptor source: a woman between 50 and 59 years old with alopecia areata. Some clones in this sample may be carry-over from other donors' samples.

This clonotype was recorded many times. The V gene is TRBV28, the J gene TRBJ1-1; D uncertain. Between the trimmed V and J ends, which lost 1 base and 9 bases, there was a span of 15 bases. CDR1 and CDR2 from the germline V gene are MDHEN and SYDVKM. The CDR3 is 14 residues long. CDR3 DNA sequence: TGTGCCAGCAGTTTATCCCGGACTTCTACTAAAGCTTTCTTT. This codes for CASSLSRTSTKAFF. The full variable domain, with the rest looked up from reference TRBV28 and TRBJ1-1, is DVKVTQSSRYLVKRTGEKVFLECVQDMDHENMFWYRQDPGLGLRLIYFSYDVKMKEKGDIPEGYSVSREKKERFSLILESASTNQTSMYLCASSLSRTSTKAFFGQGTRLTVV.

The sample holds many counts of this clonotype. The chain combines TRBV27 with TRBJ1-1, with 7 positions matching TRBD1. CDR1 and CDR2 (germline): MNHEY, SMNVEV (reference sequence). Unmatched junction bases numbered 7, after V lost 6 bases and J lost 0 bases. The length of the CDR3 is 15 residues. CDR3 loop: CASRSPGGMNTEAFF. The CDR3 nucleotides read TGTGCCAGCAGATCCCCAGGGGGGATGAACACTGAAGCTTTCTTT.

V gene TRBV13 combines with J gene TRBJ2-3; TRBD2 agrees at 10 bases. The CDR3 has 17 amino acids. Trimming at V came to 0 bases and at J to 2 bases, leaving 5 bases not matched to a gene. The germline V gene encodes CDR1 PRHDT and CDR2 FYEKMQ (reference sequence). CDR3: CASSLGVAGGPTDTQYF. CDR3 coding DNA: TGTGCCAGCAGCTTAGGGGTAGCGGGGGGACCCACAGATACGCAGTATTTT.

This clonotype was observed many times. The CDR3 DNA reads as TGTGCCAGCAACCCGCGGAGGCCCTCTGGGGCCAACGTCCTGACTTTC. The encoded protein is CASNPRRPSGANVLTF. The chain joins TRBV6-5 to TRBJ2-6; D may be TRBD2 (5 bases). Germline values: CDR1 MNHEY, CDR2 SVGAGI. The germline V and J ends were trimmed by 7 bases and 0 bases, with 13 bases remaining between them. The CDR3 loop spans 16 amino acids.

This clonotype was observed at least ten times. The chain has TRBV7-2 and TRBJ2-6; D is unresolved. Between the trimmed V and J ends, which lost 3 bases and 2 bases, there was a span of 8 bases. Germline assignment: CDR1 SGHTA and CDR2 FQGNSA. The CDR3 extends over 15 amino acids. CDR3 residues: CASSFGFAGANVLTF. In nucleotides, the CDR3 is TGTGCCAGCAGCTTCGGGTTCGCTGGGGCCAACGTCCTGACTTTC.

The CDR3 loop reads CASRSTGVDEQFF. The DNA of the CDR3 is TGTGCCAGCAGATCGACAGGGGTGGATGAGCAGTTCTTC. The rearrangement joins TRBV7-9 to TRBJ2-1; the match to TRBD1 covers 8 bases. Germline CDR1 and CDR2: SEHNR and FQNEAQ (reference sequence). V shed 6 bases, J shed 8 bases, and the junction held 6 bases outside the gene matches. The CDR3 sequence is 13 residues long.

This clonotype occurred many times. This chain links TRBV7-2 with TRBJ1-2, with 7 bases matching TRBD1. CDR1 SGHTA and CDR2 FQGNSA come from the germline V gene. With V trimmed by 6 bases and J by 7 bases, 8 bases remained unmatched. This CDR3 is built from 13 residues. The CDR3 bases are TGTGCCAGCAGTTCGGACAGGAACACTGGCTACACCTTC. It yields the protein CASSSDRNTGYTF.

This clonotype was counted at least ten times. The chain combines TRBV30 with TRBJ1-6; 11 nucleotides line up with TRBD1. Germline V gene sequence: CDR1 GTSNPN, CDR2 SVGIG (reference sequence). Trimming cost V 0 bases and J 10 bases; bases outside gene matches: 11. This CDR3 comprises 17 residues. For the CDR3, the DNA is TGTGCCTGGAGTGTATTTCGGACAGGGGGCGCAGGGTCACCCCTCCACTTT. As protein: CAWSVFRTGGAGSPLHF.

The chain couples TRBV9 to TRBJ2-1; TRBD2 aligns across 9 bases. The CDR3 is 17 amino acids. The trim removed 1 base at V and 9 bases at J, leaving 14 bases unmatched. Germline CDR1 SGDLS, CDR2 YYNGEE. CDR3 DNA sequence: TGTGCCAGCAGCGTACGAAGCGGGGGGAGAGGCGTGGTTGAGCAGTTCTTC. Its protein is CASSVRSGGRGVVEQFF.

This clonotype came up many times. The rearrangement links TRBV5-1 to TRBJ1-1; 7 bases map to TRBD1. The CDR3 has 14 amino acids. Germline lookup yields CDR1 SGHRS and CDR2 YFSETQ. Trimming removed 4 bases from V and 1 base from J; junction bases left unmatched: 4. The CDR3 DNA reads as TGCGCCAGCAGCCTGGGACAGCCGAACACTGAAGCTTTCTTT. Translation gives CASSLGQPNTEAFF.

This clonotype was observed a few times. The chain is built from TRBV6-2 or TRBV6-3 and TRBJ2-4; TRBD2 matches 7 bases. This CDR3 is built from 14 residues. J lost 6 bases, V lost 5 bases, and 7 bases had no gene match. The germline V gene has CDR1 MNHEY and CDR2 SVGEGT. The CDR3 coding sequence is TGTGCCAGCAGTCCCCGGGGGGACCGAAACATTCAGTACTTC. Translating gives CASSPRGDRNIQYF.

This clonotype was detected only a few times. This chain links TRBV7-9 with TRBJ1-1; D ambiguous. The CDR3 loop spans 15 amino acids. V dropped 3 bases and J dropped 1 base, with 12 bases sitting between them. Germline CDR1 and CDR2: SEHNR and FQNEAQ (reference sequence). CDR3 sequence: CASSLLQNPNTEAFF. CDR3 nucleotide sequence: TGTGCCAGCAGCTTGTTGCAGAACCCGAACACTGAAGCTTTCTTT.

The chain links TRBV6-2 or TRBV6-3 to TRBJ2-7; D remains ambiguous. CDR3 length: 15 amino acids. Germline CDR1 reads MNHEY; CDR2 reads SVGEGT. Trimming took off 2 bases at V and 0 bases at J, with 11 bases between the two ends. Here the CDR3 reads CASSYPWLSSYEQYF. The CDR3 DNA follows: TGTGCCAGCAGTTACCCGTGGTTGAGCTCCTACGAGCAGTACTTC.

V gene TRBV18 combines with J gene TRBJ1-1; 8 bases agree with TRBD1. The CDR3 length is 15 residues. Germline values: CDR1 KGHSH, CDR2 LQKENI. J lost 4 bases, V lost 2 bases, and 6 bases had no gene match. The CDR3 is CASSPDRGWGTEAFF. The CDR3 region has the DNA TGTGCCAGCTCACCAGACAGGGGCTGGGGCACTGAAGCTTTCTTT.

This clonotype was observed a few times. The rearrangement uses TRBV29-1 and TRBJ1-1; D possibly corresponds to TRBD1 (6 bases). From germline, CDR1 is SQVTM and CDR2 ANQGSEA. With 0 bases removed from V and 1 base from J, the gap between germline ends came to 12 bases. This CDR3 is built from 15 residues. CDR3 protein: CSVEDRGHSNTEAFF. The CDR3, as DNA: TGCAGCGTTGAAGATCGGGGACACTCGAACACTGAAGCTTTCTTT.

This chain links TRBV6-6 with TRBJ2-5, with TRBD1 identical over 8 bases. The germline gives CDR1 MNHNY, CDR2 SVGAGI (reference sequence). V dropped 6 bases and J dropped 4; count of bases not matched to a gene: 4. CDR3 length equals 13 residues. In DNA, the CDR3 is TGTGCCAGCAGGCCGACAGGGGTAGAGACCCAGTACTTC. Protein: CASRPTGVETQYF.

This clonotype came up many times. The rearrangement uses TRBV7-7 and TRBJ2-2; no reliable D call. Per germline, CDR1 SSHAT and CDR2 FNYEAQ (reference sequence). Trimming removed 8 bases from V and 2 bases from J, with 12 bases in between. The CDR3 sequence is 14 residues long. The CDR3: CASSRSFNTGELFF. CDR3 in DNA: TGTGCCAGCTCTCGTAGTTTTAACACCGGGGAGCTGTTTTTT.

The chain recombines TRBV12-3 or TRBV12-4 with TRBJ1-4; D may be TRBD1 (6 bases). The V gene lost 5 bases and the J gene lost 3 bases, with 16 bases spanning the gap. The CDR3 sequence is 16 residues long. CDR3 loop: CASSKGLPGANEKLFF. The CDR3 nucleotides are TGTGCCAGCAGTAAGGGACTACCAGGGGCTAATGAAAAACTGTTTTTT.

This clonotype was seen a handful of times. This chain connects TRBV2 to TRBJ2-2; TRBD1 matches at 7 bases. The CDR3 totals 15 residues. Trimming took 3 bases from V and 1 from J; bases not matched to a gene: 2. Germline-derived CDR1 and CDR2 are SNHLY and FYNNEI. This chain's CDR3 is CASSDRQGNTGELFF. The DNA for the CDR3 is TGTGCCAGCAGTGACCGACAGGGGAACACCGGGGAGCTGTTTTTT. Full variable domain (outside the CDR3, taken from reference TRBV2 and TRBJ2-2): EPEVTQTPSHQVTQMGQEVILRCVPISNHLYFYWYRQILGQKVEFLVSFYNNEISEKSEIFDDQFSVERPDGSNFTLKIRSTKLEDSAMYFCASSDRQGNTGELFFGEGSRLTVL.

This clonotype was detected many times. The chain joins TRBV21-1 to TRBJ2-1; the tabulated D call, TRBD1, remains unverified against the DNA. TRBV21-1 is given as a pseudogene. The CDR3 extends over 21 amino acids. The CDR3 protein is CASSKGGALLNLVPNYNEQFF. CDR3 nucleotide sequence: TGTGCCAGCAGCAAAGGGGGGGCACTCTTGAACCTGGTCCCAAACTACAATGAGCAGTTCTTC.